The rows below give T cell receptor delta chains drawn from one sample of a study of Vδ1+ human thymocytes. TCRdb redid the clone calls on the multiplex PCR reads with CATT. Counted here are 80,000 or so delta-chain clones, around 35% occurring once; the ten biggest clones make up more than 0.25%. The sample was Vdelta1+ gamma-delta thymocytes from the thymus. These receptor sequences come from a boy in the first two years of life who had congenital heart surgery. Both conserved end residues are part of each CDR3. A D gene is named only where the DNA matches it firmly. Clone size, where shown, is once, few, many, or a class for clones that have expanded.

clone_size	v_call	j_call	d_call	cdr3_aa	cdr3_nt
NA	TRDV1	TRDJ1	NA	CALGDLAFLKYWGLRRTDKLIF	TGTGCTCTTGGGGACTTGGCCTTCCTCAAGTACTGGGGGCTCCGTCGTACCGATAAACTCATCTTT
few	TRDV1	TRDJ1	TRDD3	CALGNHPGDYWGIRPDLYTDKLIF	TGTGCTCTTGGGAACCACCCAGGGGACTACTGGGGGATACGCCCGGACCTGTACACCGATAAACTCATCTTT
few	TRDV1	TRDJ1	TRDD3	CALGEYHYWGIRDTDKLIF	TGTGCTCTTGGGGAATACCACTACTGGGGGATACGGGACACCGATAAACTCATCTTT
NA	TRDV1	TRDJ1	TRDD3	CALGDWGISADKLIF	TGTGCTCTTGGGGACTGGGGGATAAGCGCCGATAAACTCATCTTT
NA	TRDV1	TRDJ1	TRDD3	CALGELECVGPHREGDTRVTDKLIF	TGTGCTCTTGGGGAACTGGAGTGCGTGGGGCCTCACAGGGAGGGGGATACGCGTGTGACCGATAAACTCATCTTT
once	TRDV1	TRDJ1	TRDD3	CALGGPWGVTDKLIF	TGTGCTCTTGGGGGACCCTGGGGGGTTACCGATAAACTCATCTTT
once	TRDV1	TRDJ1	TRDD3	CALGEPHLWGPNTGDKLIF	TGTGCTCTTGGGGAACCGCATCTCTGGGGGCCCAACACTGGCGATAAACTCATCTTT
few	TRDV1	TRDJ1	NA	CALGELRCHTDKLIF	TGTGCTCTTGGGGAACTGCGATGCCACACCGATAAACTCATCTTT
NA	TRDV1	TRDJ1	NA	CALGEGESYDAGGCTDKLIF	TGTGCTCTTGGGGAAGGCGAATCCTACGATGCTGGGGGTTGCACCGATAAACTCATCTTT
NA	TRDV1	TRDJ1	NA	CALVGSVLGGHTDKLIF	TGTGCTCTCGTGGGCTCCGTACTTGGGGGCCACACCGATAAACTCATCTTT
few	TRDV1	TRDJ1	NA	CALGERPPLDWVYTDKLIF	TGTGCTCTTGGGGAACGGCCCCCTTTAGACTGGGTGTACACCGATAAACTCATCTTT
few	TRDV1	TRDJ1	TRDD3	CALGELRPAPYWGPQYTDKLIF	TGTGCTCTTGGGGAACTTCGGCCTGCTCCCTACTGGGGGCCCCAGTACACCGATAAACTCATCTTT
few	TRDV1	TRDJ1	TRDD3	CALGEVISYDLGEANTDKLIF	TGTGCTCTTGGGGAAGTGATCTCCTACGACCTGGGGGAGGCTAACACCGATAAACTCATCTTT
few	TRDV1	TRDJ1	TRDD3	CALGDSGDASLGWGNTDKLIF	TGTGCTCTTGGGGATTCGGGGGACGCCAGCCTTGGGTGGGGGAACACCGATAAACTCATCTTT
few	TRDV1	TRDJ1	TRDD3	CALGELSPAAYWGPKLIF	TGTGCTCTTGGGGAACTTTCCCCGGCGGCGTACTGGGGACCTAAACTCATCTTT
few	TRDV1	TRDJ1	TRDD3	CALGELNGSLGALGTDKLIF	TGTGCTCTTGGGGAACTAAATGGCTCGCTGGGGGCTCTGGGGACCGATAAACTCATCTTT
few	TRDV1	TRDJ1	TRDD3	CALGELVVLLGDIPKLIF	TGTGCTCTTGGGGAACTTGTCGTGCTACTGGGGGATATCCCCAAACTCATCTTT
many	TRDV2	TRDJ1	NA	CACDTGGHGATDKLIF	TGTGCCTGTGACACCGGGGGCCATGGAGCCACCGATAAACTCATCTTT
NA	TRDV1	TRDJ1	NA	CALGGTFLPLLFGGLTPYTDKLIF	TGTGCTCTTGGGGGAACCTTCCTACCTCTCCTGTTTGGGGGATTAACCCCGTACACCGATAAACTCATCTTT
NA	TRDV1	TRDJ1	TRDD3	CALGEVSGGYGGYTDKLIF	TGTGCTCTTGGGGAAGTCTCTGGGGGATACGGGGGGTACACCGATAAACTCATCTTT
NA	TRDV1	TRDJ1	TRDD3	CALGELRSGDNTDKLIF	TGTGCTCTTGGGGAACTAAGATCGGGGGATAACACCGATAAACTCATCTTT
NA	TRDV1	TRDJ1	NA	CALGETLKADKLIF	TGTGCTCTTGGGGAAACACTTAAGGCCGATAAACTCATCTTT
NA	TRDV1	TRDJ1	TRDD3	CALGGTPWTGDTPMYTDKLIF	TGTGCTCTTGGGGGAACCCCCTGGACGGGGGATACGCCAATGTACACCGATAAACTCATCTTT
NA	TRDV1	TRDJ1	NA	CALGGEIYFPGDPSTDKLIF	TGTGCTCTTGGAGGGGAGATCTACTTTCCGGGGGACCCAAGCACCGATAAACTCATCTTT
NA	TRDV1	TRDJ1	NA	CALGIRLPTGGIKSIGTDKLIF	TGTGCCCTTGGGATCCGACTTCCTACTGGGGGGATAAAAAGCATCGGAACCGATAAACTCATCTTT
few	TRDV1	TRDJ1	NA	CALPIAGGYTDKLIF	TGTGCCCTTCCTATCGCTGGGGGATACACCGATAAACTCATCTTT
few	TRDV1	TRDJ1	NA	CALGERPPGGPPGDTDKLIF	TGTGCTCTTGGGGAAAGACCCCCAGGGGGCCCACCGGGGGACACCGATAAACTCATCTTT